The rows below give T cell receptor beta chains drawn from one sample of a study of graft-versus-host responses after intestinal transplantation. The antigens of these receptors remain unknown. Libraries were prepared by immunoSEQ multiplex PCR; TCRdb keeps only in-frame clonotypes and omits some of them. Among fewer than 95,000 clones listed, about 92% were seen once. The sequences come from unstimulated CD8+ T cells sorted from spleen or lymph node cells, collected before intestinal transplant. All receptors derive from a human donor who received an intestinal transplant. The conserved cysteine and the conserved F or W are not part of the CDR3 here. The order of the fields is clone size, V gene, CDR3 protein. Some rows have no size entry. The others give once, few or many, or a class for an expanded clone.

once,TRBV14,ASSQGSGGLYEQY
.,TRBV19,ASSPAGDTDTQY
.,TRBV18,ASSPPTQGLGYT
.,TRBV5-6,ASSLLWGGVDGYT
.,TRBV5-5,ASSQPPGREQY
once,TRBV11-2,ASSLTRGSSYEQY
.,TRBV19,ASSMGTGPYERY
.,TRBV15,ATSVTQGTSNTGELF
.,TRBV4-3,ASSQDRGDGYEQY
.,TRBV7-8,ASSLGLAGGPGATNEQF
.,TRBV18,ASSPPGQGASGYT
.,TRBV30,AWSVLGTEAF
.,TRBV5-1,ASSSGTGSGYEQY
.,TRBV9,ASSAAGGGTDTQY
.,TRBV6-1,ASREIGDYEQY
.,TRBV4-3,ASSQGPFGTGTYEQY
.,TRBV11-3,ASSYGREVNEQF